This T cell receptor (beta chain) is drawn from a study of post-analysis software for immune sequencing data. This clonotype was seen a few times. Its antigen is currently unknown. Unique molecular identifiers featured in each of the TCR beta cDNA libraries. TCRdb itself ran the PCR reads through MiXCR, one entry per CDR3 protein. The sample includes about 150,000 distinct CDR3 sequences, 25% to 35% of them seen just once. Study-level findings and limits: Patients had higher frequencies than controls of about five TRBV segments, including TRBV5-6, TRBV5-1 and TRBV20-1. Normalized Chao1 diversity was significantly reduced in patients versus controls.

V dropped 5 bases and J dropped 4; count of bases not matched to a gene: 9. Germline-derived CDR1 and CDR2 are SEHNR and FQNEAQ (reference sequence). There are 15 residues in the CDR3. The TCR sequence derives from a girl aged 5-17 years with multiple sclerosis. Material: blood. The chain couples TRBV7-9 to TRBJ2-7; 9 bases are shared with TRBD2. CDR3 nucleotides: TGTGCCAGCAGCCGAGCAGCGGGAGGTCTATACGAGCAGTACTTC. Amino acids: CASSRAAGGLYEQYF.